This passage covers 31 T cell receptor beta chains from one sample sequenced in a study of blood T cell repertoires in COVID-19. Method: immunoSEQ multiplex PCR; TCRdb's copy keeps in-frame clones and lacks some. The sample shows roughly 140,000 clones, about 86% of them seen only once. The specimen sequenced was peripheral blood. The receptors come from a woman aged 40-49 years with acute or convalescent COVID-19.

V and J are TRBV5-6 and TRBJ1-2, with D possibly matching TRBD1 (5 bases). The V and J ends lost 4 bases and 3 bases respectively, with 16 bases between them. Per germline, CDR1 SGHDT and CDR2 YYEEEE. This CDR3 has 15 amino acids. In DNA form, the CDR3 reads TGTGCCAGCAGCGCGGGAACGACAGTCGACTATGGCTACACCTTC. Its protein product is CASSAGTTVDYGYTF.

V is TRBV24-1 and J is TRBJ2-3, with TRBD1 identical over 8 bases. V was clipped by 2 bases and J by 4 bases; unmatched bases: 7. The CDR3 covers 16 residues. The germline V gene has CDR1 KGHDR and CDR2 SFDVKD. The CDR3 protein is CATSDSGGQNPDTQYF. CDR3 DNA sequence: TGTGCCACCAGTGATTCAGGGGGCCAGAATCCAGATACGCAGTATTTT.

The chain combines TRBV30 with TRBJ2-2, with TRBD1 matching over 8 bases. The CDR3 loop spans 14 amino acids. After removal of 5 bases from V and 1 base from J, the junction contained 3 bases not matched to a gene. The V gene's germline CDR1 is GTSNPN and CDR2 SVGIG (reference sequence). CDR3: CAWQGAGNTGELFF. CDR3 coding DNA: TGTGCCTGGCAGGGGGCGGGGAACACCGGGGAGCTGTTTTTT.

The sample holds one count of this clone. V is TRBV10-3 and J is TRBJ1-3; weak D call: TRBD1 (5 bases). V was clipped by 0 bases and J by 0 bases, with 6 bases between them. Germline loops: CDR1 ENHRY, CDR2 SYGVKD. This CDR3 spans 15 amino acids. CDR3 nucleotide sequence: TGTGCCATCAGTGAGTCGGGGGGCTCTGGAAACACCATATATTTT. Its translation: CAISESGGSGNTIYF.

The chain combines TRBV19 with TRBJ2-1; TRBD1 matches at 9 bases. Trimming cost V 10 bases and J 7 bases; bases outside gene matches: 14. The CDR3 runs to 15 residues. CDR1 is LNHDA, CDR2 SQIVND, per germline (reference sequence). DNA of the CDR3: TGTGCCACCAACTTCGGGGGACAGGGTAAGAATGAGCAGTTCTTC. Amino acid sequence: CATNFGGQGKNEQFF.

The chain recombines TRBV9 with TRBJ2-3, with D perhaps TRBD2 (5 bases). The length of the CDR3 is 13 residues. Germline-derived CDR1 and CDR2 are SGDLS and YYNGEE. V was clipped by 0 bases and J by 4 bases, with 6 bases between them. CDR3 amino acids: CASSVASPDTQYF. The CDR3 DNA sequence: TGTGCCAGCAGCGTAGCTAGCCCAGATACGCAGTATTTT.

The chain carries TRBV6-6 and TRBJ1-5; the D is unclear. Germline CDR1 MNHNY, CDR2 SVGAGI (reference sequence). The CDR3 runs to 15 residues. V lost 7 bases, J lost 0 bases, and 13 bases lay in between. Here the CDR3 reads CASIERPYSNQPQHF. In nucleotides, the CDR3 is TGTGCCAGCATTGAGAGGCCGTATAGCAATCAGCCCCAGCATTTT.

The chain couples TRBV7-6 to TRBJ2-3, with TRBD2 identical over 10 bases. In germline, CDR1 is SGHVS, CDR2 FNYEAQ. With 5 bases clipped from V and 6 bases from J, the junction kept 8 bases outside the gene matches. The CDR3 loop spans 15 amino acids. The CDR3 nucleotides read TGTGCCAGCAGCCCTAGACTAGCGGGTATGGATACGCAGTATTTT. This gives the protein CASSPRLAGMDTQYF.

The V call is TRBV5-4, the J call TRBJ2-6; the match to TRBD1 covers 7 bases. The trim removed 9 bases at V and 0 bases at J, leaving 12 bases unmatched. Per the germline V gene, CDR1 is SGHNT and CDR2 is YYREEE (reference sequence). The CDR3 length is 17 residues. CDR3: CATKDRAADSGANVLTF. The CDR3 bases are TGTGCCACTAAAGACAGGGCAGCGGACTCTGGGGCCAACGTCCTGACTTTC.

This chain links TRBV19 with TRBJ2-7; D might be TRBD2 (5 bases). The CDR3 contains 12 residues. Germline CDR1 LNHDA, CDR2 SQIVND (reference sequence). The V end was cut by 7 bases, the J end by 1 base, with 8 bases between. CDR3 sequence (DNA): TGTGCCAGTAAGGGAGCTTCCTACGAGCAGTACTTC. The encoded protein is CASKGASYEQYF.

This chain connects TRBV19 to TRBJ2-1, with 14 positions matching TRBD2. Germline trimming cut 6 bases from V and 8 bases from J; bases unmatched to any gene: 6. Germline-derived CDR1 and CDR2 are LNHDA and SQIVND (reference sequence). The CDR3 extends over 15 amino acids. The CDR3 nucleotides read TGTGCCAGTAGGGGACTAGCGGGAGTTAATGATGAGCAGTTCTTC. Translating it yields CASRGLAGVNDEQFF.

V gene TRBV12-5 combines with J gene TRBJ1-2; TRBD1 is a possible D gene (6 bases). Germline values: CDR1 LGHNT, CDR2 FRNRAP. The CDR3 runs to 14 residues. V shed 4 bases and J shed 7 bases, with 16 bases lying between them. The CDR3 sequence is CASGYAGGLGGYTF. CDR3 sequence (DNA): TGTGCTAGTGGTTACGCGGGGGGCTTGGGTGGCTACACCTTC.

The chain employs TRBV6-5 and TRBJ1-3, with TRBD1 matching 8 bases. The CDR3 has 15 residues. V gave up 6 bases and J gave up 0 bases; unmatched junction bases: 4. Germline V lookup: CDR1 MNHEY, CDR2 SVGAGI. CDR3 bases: TGTGCCAGCAGCAGAACAGGGGGCTCTGGAAACACCATATATTTT. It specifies CASSRTGGSGNTIYF.

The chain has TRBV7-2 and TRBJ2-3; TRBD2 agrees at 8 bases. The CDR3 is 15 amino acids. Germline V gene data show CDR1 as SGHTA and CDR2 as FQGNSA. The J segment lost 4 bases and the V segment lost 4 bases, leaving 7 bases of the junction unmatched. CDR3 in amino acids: CASSYWTAGADTQYF. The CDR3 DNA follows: TGTGCCAGCAGCTACTGGACAGCGGGAGCAGATACGCAGTATTTT.

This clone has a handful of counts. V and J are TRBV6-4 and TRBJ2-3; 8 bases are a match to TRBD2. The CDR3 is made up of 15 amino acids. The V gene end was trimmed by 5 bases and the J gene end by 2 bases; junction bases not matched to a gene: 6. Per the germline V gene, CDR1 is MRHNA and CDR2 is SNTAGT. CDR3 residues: CASSLVAGNTDTQYF. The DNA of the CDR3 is TGTGCCAGCAGTCTCGTAGCGGGGAACACAGATACGCAGTATTTT.

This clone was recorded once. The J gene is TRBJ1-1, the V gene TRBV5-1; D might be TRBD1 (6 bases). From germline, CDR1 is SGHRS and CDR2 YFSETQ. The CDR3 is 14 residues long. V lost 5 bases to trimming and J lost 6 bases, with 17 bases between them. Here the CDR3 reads CASSPGHTIPEAFF. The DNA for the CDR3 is TGCGCCAGCAGTCCGGGACACACGATCCCTGAAGCTTTCTTT.

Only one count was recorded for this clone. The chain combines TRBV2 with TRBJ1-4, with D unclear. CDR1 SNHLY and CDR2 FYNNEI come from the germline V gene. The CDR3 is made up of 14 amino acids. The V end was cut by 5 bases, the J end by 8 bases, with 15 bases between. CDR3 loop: CASSYTGGIEKLFF. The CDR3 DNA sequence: TGTGCCAGCAGTTATACCGGCGGCATAGAAAAACTGTTTTTT. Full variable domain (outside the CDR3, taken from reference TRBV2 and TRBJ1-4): EPEVTQTPSHQVTQMGQEVILRCVPISNHLYFYWYRQILGQKVEFLVSFYNNEISEKSEIFDDQFSVERPDGSNFTLKIRSTKLEDSAMYFCASSYTGGIEKLFFGSGTQLSVL.

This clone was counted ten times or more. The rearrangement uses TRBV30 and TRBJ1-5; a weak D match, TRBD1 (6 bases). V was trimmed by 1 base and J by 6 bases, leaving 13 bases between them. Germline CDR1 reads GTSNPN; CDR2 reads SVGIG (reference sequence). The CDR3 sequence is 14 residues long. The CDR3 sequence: CAWSGGGLGQPQHF. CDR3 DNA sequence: TGTGCCTGGAGTGGGGGGGGGCTAGGTCAGCCCCAGCATTTT.

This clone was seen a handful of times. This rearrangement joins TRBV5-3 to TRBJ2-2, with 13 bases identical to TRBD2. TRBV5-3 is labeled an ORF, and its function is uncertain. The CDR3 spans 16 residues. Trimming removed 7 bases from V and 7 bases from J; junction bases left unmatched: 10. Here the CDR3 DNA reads TGTGCCAGATGGACTAGCGGGAGCGATCATGGCGGGGAGCTGTTTTTT. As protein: CARWTSGSDHGGELFF.

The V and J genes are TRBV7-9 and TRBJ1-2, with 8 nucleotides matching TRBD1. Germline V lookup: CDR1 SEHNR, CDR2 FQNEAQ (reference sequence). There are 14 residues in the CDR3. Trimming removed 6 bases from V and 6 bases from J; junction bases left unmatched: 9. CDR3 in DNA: TGTGCCAGCAGTTTTTATGGACAGGGAGATGGCTACACCTTC. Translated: CASSFYGQGDGYTF.

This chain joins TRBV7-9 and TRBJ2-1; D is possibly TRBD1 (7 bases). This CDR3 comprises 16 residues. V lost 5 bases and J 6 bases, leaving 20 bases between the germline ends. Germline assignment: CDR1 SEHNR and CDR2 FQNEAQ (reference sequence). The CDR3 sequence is CASSPGGTGEGNEQFF. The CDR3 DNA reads TGTGCCAGCAGCCCAGGGGGGACGGGAGAAGGCAATGAGCAGTTCTTC.

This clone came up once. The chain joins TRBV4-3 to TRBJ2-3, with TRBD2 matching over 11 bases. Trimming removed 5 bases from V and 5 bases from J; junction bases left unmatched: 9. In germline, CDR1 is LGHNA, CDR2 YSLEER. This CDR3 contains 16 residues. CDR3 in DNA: TGCGCCAGCAGCGGGCCGACTAGCGGGACGGTAGATACGCAGTATTTT. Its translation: CASSGPTSGTVDTQYF.

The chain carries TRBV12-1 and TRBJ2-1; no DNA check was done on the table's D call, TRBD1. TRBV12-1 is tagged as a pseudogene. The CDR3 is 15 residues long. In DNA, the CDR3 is TGTGCCAGCAGACCACGGGACAGGGACTACAATGAGCAGTTCTTC. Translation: CASRPRDRDYNEQFF.

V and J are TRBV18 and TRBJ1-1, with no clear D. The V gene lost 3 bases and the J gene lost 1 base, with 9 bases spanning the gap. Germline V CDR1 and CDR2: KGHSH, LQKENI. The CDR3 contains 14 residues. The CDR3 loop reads CASSPVAKNTEAFF. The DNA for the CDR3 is TGTGCCAGCTCACCCGTAGCGAAGAACACTGAAGCTTTCTTT.

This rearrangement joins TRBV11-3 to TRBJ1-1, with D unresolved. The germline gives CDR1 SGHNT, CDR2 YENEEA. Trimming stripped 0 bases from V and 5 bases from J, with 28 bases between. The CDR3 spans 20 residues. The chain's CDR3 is CASSLDLRWAPDKPKTEAFF. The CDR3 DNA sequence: TGTGCCAGCAGCTTAGATCTAAGATGGGCCCCAGACAAGCCCAAGACTGAAGCTTTCTTT.

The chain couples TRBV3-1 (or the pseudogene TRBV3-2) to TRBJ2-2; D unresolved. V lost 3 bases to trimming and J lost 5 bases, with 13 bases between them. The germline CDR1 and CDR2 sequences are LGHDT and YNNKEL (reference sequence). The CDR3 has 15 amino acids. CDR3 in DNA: TGTGCCAGCAGCCACAGAAGGCAGGATACCGGGGAGCTGTTTTTT. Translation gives CASSHRRQDTGELFF.

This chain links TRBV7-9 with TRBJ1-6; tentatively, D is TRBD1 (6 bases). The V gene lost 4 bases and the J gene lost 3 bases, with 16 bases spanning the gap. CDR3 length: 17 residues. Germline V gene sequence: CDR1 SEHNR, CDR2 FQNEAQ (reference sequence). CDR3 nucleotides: TGTGCCAGCAGCTCGCCCTCCGGACAGTACTATAATTCACCCCTCCACTTT. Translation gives CASSSPSGQYYNSPLHF.

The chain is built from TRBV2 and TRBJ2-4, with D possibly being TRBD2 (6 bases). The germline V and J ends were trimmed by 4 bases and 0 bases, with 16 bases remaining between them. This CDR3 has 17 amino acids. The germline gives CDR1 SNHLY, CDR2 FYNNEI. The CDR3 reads CASSASGVEVAKNIQYF. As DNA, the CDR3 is TGTGCCAGCAGTGCGTCGGGAGTAGAAGTAGCCAAAAACATTCAGTACTTC.

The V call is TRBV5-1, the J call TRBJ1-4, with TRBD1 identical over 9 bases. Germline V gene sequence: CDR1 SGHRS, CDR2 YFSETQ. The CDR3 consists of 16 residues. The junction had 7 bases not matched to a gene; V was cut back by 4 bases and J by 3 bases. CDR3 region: CASSRTGVDSNEKLFF. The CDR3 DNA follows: TGCGCCAGCAGCCGGACAGGGGTGGACTCTAATGAAAAACTGTTTTTT.

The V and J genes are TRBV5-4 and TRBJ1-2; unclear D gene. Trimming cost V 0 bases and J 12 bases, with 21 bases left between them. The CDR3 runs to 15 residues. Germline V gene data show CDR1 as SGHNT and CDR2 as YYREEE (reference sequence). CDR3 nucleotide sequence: TGTGCCAGCAGCTTGGAATTTTGGACCGGGGAAGTAGACACCTTC. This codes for CASSLEFWTGEVDTF.

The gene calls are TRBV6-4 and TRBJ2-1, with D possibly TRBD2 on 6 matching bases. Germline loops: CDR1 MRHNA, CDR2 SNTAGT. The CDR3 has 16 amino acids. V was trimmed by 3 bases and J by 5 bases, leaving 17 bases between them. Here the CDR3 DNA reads TGTGCCAGCAGTGAGGGGGACCACGGGGGAGACAATGAGCAGTTCTTC. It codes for CASSEGDHGGDNEQFF.